This T cell receptor beta chain derives from a study of glioma-infiltrating T cells after dendritic cell vaccination (dated by TCRdb to 2016 to 2017). Regarding the research as a whole: The cohort comprised approximately 15 glioblastoma patients from Phase I and II dendritic cell vaccination trials, 9 newly diagnosed and 6 with recurrent disease. Each patient was given three intradermal dendritic cell vaccine injections, spaced two weeks apart, in the arm below the axilla. Survival after dendritic cell vaccination was correlated with TCR sequencing metrics such as TIL content and the overlap between tumor and blood repertoires. Between the early 2000s and the early 2010s, the patients were given dendritic cell vaccination pulsed with autologous tumor lysate. To make the vaccine, monocyte-derived dendritic cells were cultured for under eight days with IL-4 and GM-CSF and then pulsed overnight with autologous tumor lysate. Deep sequencing of TCR beta CDR3 regions was used to quantify tumor-infiltrating lymphocyte content and compare tumor and blood repertoires in dendritic cell-vaccinated glioblastoma patients. What the study reported, not specific to this receptor: No direct relationship between TCR clonality and survival was found, suggesting that a diverse polyclonal response may matter. The cohort was small and heterogeneous, only a few patients had full blood and tumor sets, and even fewer had initial-recurrent tumor pairs. Longer time to progression and overall survival after dendritic cell vaccination were predicted by higher estimated pretreatment TIL content. The three-group TCR overlap response model was characterized as speculative, and prospective validation of the model was stated to be required.

Using the immunoSEQ assay, TCRB CDR3 regions were amplified from 2 micrograms of genomic DNA, or from all available DNA when less than that was on hand. The multiplex PCR employed 60 forward primers targeting TCR V beta segments and 13 reverse primers targeting J beta segments. To estimate reads per starting template, synthetic control templates were spiked into each sample at limiting dilution. The Illumina HiSeq System generated sequencing reads of 87 bp. As for how the authors treated the data: To remove PCR and sequencing errors, closely related sequences were merged with a nearest neighbor algorithm. TCR overlap was defined as the percentage of unique tumor TCR beta sequences that were also present in the same patient's peripheral blood. Here the immuneACCESS table is served through TCRdb, limited to in-frame sequences with V and J called. Missing clones are a known gap in these copies; in checked studies unresolved V genes cover under half, and the rest lacks a known reason. V and J calls and clone size follow that table, whereas D and trimming were derived from the DNA. Within this sample are 55,000 to 70,000 clones, with 75% to 85% of them counted one time only. The ten most abundant clones make up more than 8% of the sample.

Selection of patients required sufficient residual fresh-frozen tumor tissue and over two years of available survival data. Molecular status otherwise varied across the glioblastoma patients, but none of them carried an isocitrate dehydrogenase mutation. PBMC were collected before vaccination, two weeks after the third vaccination, and at tumor progression if tumor progression occurred. The Qiagen DNeasy Blood extraction Kit was used for extraction of genomic DNA. Only a few counts were recorded for this clone. Its binding antigen is unknown. One base away there is no much larger clone; base qualities are not given. V and J lose 1 base and 5 bases, and a span of 9 bases separates them. Based on the germline V gene, the CDR1 and CDR2 sequences are MGHRA and YSYEKL. Counted from cysteine to phenylalanine, this CDR3 has 14 amino acids. The sequence is cut down to CDR3 DNA, 42 bases in frame from base 1.

This clonotype originated in a human donor with glioblastoma. This material consisted of blood, taken before dendritic cell vaccination. This receptor chain uses TRBV4-1 and TRBJ1-5; no confident D gene assignment can be made. At the DNA level, the sequence is TGCGCCAGCAGCCAAGTCGCCAGTGATCAGCCCCAGCATTTT. This encodes CASSQVASDQPQHF.